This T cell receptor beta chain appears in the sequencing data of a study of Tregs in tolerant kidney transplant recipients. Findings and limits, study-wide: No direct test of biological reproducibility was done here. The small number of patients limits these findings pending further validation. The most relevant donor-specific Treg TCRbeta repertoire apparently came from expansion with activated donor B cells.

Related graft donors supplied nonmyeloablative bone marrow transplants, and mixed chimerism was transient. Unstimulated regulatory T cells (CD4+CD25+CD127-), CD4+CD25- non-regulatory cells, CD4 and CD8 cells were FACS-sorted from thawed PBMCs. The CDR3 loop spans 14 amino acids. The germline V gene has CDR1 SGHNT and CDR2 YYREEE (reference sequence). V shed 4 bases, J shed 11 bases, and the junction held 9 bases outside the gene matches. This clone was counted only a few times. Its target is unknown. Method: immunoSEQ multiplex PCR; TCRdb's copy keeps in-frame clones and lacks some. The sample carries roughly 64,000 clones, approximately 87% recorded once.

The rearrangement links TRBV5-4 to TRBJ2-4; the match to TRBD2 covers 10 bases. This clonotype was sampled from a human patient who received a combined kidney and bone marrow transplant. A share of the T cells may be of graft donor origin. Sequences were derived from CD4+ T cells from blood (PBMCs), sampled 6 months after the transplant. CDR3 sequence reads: CASSMEPSGGLQYF. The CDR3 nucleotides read TGTGCCAGCAGCATGGAGCCTAGCGGGGGCCTTCAGTACTTC.